These 6 T cell receptor beta chains share one sample of origin, sequenced in a study of cytomegalovirus exposure and HLA in healthy donors (dated by TCRdb to the late 2010s). The library was made by the immunoSEQ multiplex PCR assay. The multiplex PCR relied on a mix of 60 forward primers for TCR Vbeta segments and 13 reverse primers for TCR Jbeta segments. Sourced from immuneACCESS, this table was stored by TCRdb with only in-frame sequences that have V and J called. A share of the clones is absent; for the studies checked, an unresolved V gene accounts for under half, and the remainder has no known explanation. The sample table lists 150,000 to 200,000 clones, roughly 85% of them with a count of one. 9.3% of the sample is taken by the ten largest. Sequenced: PBMCs. These receptors were obtained from a man younger than 35 in good health and CMV-seropositive.

The chain uses TRBV2 and TRBJ2-5; possibly TRBD1 for D (6 bases). V shed 11 bases and J shed 5 bases, with 21 bases lying between them. The CDR3 spans 14 residues. Germline loops: CDR1 SNHLY, CDR2 FYNNEI. CDR3 sequence (DNA): TGTGCCGGATCATCCCAGGGGAGAAGGGAGACCCAGTACTTC. Translation gives CAGSSQGRRETQYF.

As DNA, the CDR3 is TGTGCCAGCAGCTTAGCTCTGTCGTCTAGCTCCTACAATGAGCAGTTCTTC. It encodes CASSLALSSSSYNEQFF. The V and J genes are TRBV7-9 and TRBJ2-1; D is undetermined. The CDR3 runs to 17 residues. V was cut by 0 bases and J by 0 bases, with 12 bases left in between. Germline V gives CDR1 SEHNR, CDR2 FQNEAQ (reference sequence).

This sequence joins TRBV13 and TRBJ2-1; TRBD2 agrees at 13 bases. CDR1 is PRHDT and CDR2 is FYEKMQ in the germline V gene (reference sequence). The CDR3 loop spans 14 amino acids. V lost 5 bases and J lost 12; bases outside the gene matches: 7. Here the CDR3 DNA reads TGTGCCAGCAGCCTGGGACTAGCGGGGAGGGTGCAGTTCTTC. It yields the protein CASSLGLAGRVQFF. The variable domain in full, with the rest retrieved from reference TRBV13 and TRBJ2-1, is AAGVIQSPRHLIKEKRETATLKCYPIPRHDTVYWYQQGPGQDPQFLISFYEKMQSDKGSIPDRFSAQQFSDYHSELNMSSLELGDSALYFCASSLGLAGRVQFFGPGTRLTVL.

The rearrangement joins TRBV28 to TRBJ1-1, with D tentatively TRBD1 (5 bases). CDR3 length equals 14 residues. Germline V gives CDR1 MDHEN, CDR2 SYDVKM. Trimming cost V 6 bases and J 0 bases, with 11 bases left between them. CDR3 sequence (DNA): TGTGCCAGCAGACGACAGATCATGAACACTGAAGCTTTCTTT. This gives the protein CASRRQIMNTEAFF.

The V call is TRBV4-1, the J call TRBJ2-7; 12 bases map to TRBD2. This CDR3 comprises 16 residues. Germline values: CDR1 MGHRA, CDR2 YSYEKL. V shed 2 bases, J shed 2 bases, and the junction held 4 bases outside the gene matches. In DNA form, the CDR3 reads TGCGCCAGCAGCCAACTAGCGGGGGGGAGAGCCTACGAGCAGTACTTC. Translation: CASSQLAGGRAYEQYF.

The CDR3 loop reads CASSYQLGGGEQYF. DNA for the CDR3: TGTGCCAGCAGTTACCAACTAGGGGGTGGGGAGCAGTACTTC. The chain uses TRBV27 and TRBJ2-7; D perhaps matches TRBD1 (6 bases). CDR1 is MNHEY and CDR2 is SMNVEV in the germline V gene (reference sequence). Trimming took off 4 bases at V and 7 bases at J, with 17 bases between the two ends. This CDR3 is 14 amino acids long.